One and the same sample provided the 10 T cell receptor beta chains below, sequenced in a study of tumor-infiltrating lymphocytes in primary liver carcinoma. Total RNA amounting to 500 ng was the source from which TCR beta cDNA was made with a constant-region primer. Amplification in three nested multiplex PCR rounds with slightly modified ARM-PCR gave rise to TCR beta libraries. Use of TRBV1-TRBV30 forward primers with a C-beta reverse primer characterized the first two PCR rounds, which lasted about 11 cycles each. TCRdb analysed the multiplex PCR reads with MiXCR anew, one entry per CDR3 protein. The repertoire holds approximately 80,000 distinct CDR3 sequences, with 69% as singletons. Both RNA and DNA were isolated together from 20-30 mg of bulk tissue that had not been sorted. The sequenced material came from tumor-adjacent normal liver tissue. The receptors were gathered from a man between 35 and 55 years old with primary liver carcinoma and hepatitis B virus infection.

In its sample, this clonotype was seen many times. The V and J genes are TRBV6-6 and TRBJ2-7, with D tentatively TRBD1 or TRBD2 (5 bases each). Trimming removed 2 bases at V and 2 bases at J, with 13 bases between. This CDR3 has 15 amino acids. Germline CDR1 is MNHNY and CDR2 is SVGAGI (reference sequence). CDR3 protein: CASSYLGEAPYEQYF. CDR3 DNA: TGTGCCAGCAGTTACCTGGGGGAAGCACCCTACGAGCAGTACTTC.

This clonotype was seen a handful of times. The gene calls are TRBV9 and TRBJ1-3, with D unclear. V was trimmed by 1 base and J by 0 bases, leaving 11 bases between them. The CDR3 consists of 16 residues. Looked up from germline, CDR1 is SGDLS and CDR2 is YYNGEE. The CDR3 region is CASSVSYRSSGNTIYF. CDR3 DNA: TGTGCCAGCAGCGTATCGTATCGCAGCTCTGGAAACACCATATATTTT. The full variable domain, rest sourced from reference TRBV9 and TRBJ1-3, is DSGVTQTPKHLITATGQRVTLRCSPRSGDLSVYWYQQSLDQGLQFLIQYYNGEERAKGNILERFSAQQFPDLHSELNLSSLELGDSALYFCASSVSYRSSGNTIYFGEGSWLTVV.

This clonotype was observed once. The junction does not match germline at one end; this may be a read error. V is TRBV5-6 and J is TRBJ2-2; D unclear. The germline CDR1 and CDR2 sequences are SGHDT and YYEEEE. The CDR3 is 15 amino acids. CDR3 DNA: TGTGTCAGCAGATTTCAAGGTTGGGAATCCGGGGAGCTGTTTTTT. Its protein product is CVSRFQGWESGELFF.

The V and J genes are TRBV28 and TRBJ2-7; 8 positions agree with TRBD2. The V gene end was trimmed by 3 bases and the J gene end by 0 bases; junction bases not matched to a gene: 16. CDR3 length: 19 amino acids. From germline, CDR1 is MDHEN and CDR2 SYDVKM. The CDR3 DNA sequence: TGTGCCAGCAGTTTTTTCGGAGTAGCGGGAAGGCGAGTCTCCTACGAGCAGTACTTC. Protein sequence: CASSFFGVAGRRVSYEQYF.

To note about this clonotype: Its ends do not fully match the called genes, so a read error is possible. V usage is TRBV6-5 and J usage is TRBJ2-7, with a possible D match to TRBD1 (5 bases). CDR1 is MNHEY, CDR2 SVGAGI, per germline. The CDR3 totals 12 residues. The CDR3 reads CACSSSGYEQYF. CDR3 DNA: TGTGCCTGCAGTTCCTCAGGGTACGAGCAGTACTTC.

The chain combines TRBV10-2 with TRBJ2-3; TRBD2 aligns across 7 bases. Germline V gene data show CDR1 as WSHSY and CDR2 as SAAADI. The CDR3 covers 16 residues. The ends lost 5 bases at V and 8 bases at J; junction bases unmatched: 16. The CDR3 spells CASSWTSGRSGGTQYF. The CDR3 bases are TGCGCCAGCAGTTGGACTAGTGGGAGATCCGGGGGTACGCAGTATTTT.

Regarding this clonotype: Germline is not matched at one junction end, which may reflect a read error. The CDR3 region is CSIEGEGTGELFF. The CDR3 DNA reads as TGCAGCATTGAAGGAGAGGGCACCGGGGAGCTGTTTTTT. V and J are TRBV29-1 and TRBJ2-2; D may be TRBD2 (5 bases). There are 13 residues in the CDR3. Germline lookup yields CDR1 SQVTM and CDR2 ANQGSEA.

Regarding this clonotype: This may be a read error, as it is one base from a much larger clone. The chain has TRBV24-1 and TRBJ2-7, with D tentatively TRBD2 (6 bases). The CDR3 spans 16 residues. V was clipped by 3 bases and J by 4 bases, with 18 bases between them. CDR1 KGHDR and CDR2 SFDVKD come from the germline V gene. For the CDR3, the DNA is TGTGCCACCAGTGATCCTACCGGGACTCGCTTATACGAGCAGTACTTC. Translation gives CATSDPTGTRLYEQYF.

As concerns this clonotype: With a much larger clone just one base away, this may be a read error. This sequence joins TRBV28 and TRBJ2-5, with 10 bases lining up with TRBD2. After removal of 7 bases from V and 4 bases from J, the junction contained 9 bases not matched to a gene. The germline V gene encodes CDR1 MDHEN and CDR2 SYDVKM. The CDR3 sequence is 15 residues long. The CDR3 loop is CASNTPIAGGETQYF. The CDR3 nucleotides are TGTGCCAGCAATACACCAATAGCGGGGGGAGAGACCCAGTACTTC.

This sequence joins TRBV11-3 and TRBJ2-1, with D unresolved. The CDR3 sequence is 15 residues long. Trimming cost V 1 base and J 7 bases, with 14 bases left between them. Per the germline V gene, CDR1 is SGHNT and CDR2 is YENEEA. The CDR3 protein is CASSLGVCVHNEQFF. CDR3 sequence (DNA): TGTGCCAGCAGCTTAGGCGTTTGCGTGCATAATGAGCAGTTCTTC.